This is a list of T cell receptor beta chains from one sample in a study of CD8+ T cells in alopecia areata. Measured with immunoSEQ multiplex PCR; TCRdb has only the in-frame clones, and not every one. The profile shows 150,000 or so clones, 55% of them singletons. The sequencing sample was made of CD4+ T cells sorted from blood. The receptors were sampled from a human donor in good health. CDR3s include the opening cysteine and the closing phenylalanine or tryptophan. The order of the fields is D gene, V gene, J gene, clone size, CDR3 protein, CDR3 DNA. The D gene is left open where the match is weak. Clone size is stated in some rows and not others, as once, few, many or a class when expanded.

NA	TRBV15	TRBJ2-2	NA	CATSRDQGGTGELFF	TGTGCCACCAGCAGAGACCAGGGGGGCACCGGGGAGCTGTTTTTT
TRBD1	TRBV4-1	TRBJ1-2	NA	CASSQGGGTGKPGGYTF	TGCGCCAGCAGCCAAGGAGGAGGGACAGGGAAGCCAGGTGGCTACACCTTC
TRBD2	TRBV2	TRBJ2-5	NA	CASTIGRVAQETQYF	TGTGCCAGCACCATCGGGAGGGTAGCCCAAGAGACCCAGTACTTC
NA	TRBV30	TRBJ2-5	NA	CAWSVYIQETQYF	TGTGCCTGGAGTGTCTATATCCAAGAGACCCAGTACTTC
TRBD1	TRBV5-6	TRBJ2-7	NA	CASSFGQGGEQYF	TGTGCCAGCAGCTTCGGACAGGGTGGCGAGCAGTACTTC
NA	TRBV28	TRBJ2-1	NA	CASGGWAAPDNEQFF	TGTGCCAGCGGGGGTTGGGCGGCCCCAGACAATGAGCAGTTCTTC
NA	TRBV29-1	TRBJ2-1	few	CSSWDNEQFF	TGCAGCTCATGGGACAATGAGCAGTTCTTC
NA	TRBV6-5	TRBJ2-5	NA	CASSTGLEETQYF	TGTGCCAGCAGTACAGGACTGGAAGAGACCCAGTACTTC
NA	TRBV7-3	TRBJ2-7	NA	CASSPQPGSYEQYF	TGTGCCAGCAGCCCACAACCCGGGAGCTACGAGCAGTACTTC
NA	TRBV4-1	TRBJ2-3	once	CASSQARGGGGSQDTQYF	TGCGCCAGCAGCCAAGCCAGAGGAGGGGGAGGCTCACAAGATACGCAGTATTTT
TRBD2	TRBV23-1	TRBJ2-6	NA	CASSHYEAGAPVVLTF	TGCGCCAGCAGTCACTATGAGGCGGGAGCCCCGGTGGTCCTGACTTTC
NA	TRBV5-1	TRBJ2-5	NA	CASSKGTQETQYF	TGCGCCAGCAGCAAGGGGACCCAAGAGACCCAGTACTTC
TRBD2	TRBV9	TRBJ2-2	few	CASTPYLAGAAGELFF	TGTGCCAGCACTCCGTACCTAGCGGGAGCGGCCGGGGAGCTGTTTTTT
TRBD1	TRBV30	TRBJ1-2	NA	CAWTGTGIVYGYTF	TGTGCCTGGACCGGGACAGGGATCGTCTATGGCTACACCTTC
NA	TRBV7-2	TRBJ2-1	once	CASTLVRGASSYNEQFF	TGTGCCAGCACACTAGTTCGGGGGGCGAGCTCCTACAATGAGCAGTTCTTC
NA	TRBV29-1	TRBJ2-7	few	CSVTATYEQYF	TGCAGCGTGACAGCTACCTACGAGCAGTACTTC
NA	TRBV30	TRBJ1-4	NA	CAWSAGGGLFF	TGTGCCTGGAGTGCGGGGGGCGGACTGTTTTTT
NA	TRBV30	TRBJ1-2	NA	CALRSEGARLTF	TGTGCCCTCCGGAGCGAAGGGGCCCGGTTAACCTTC
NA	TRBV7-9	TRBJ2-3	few	CASSLRRTAADTQYF	TGTGCCAGCAGCTTGAGGAGGACGGCGGCAGATACGCAGTATTTT
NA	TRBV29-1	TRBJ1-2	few	CSVRFNYGYTF	TGCAGCGTTAGATTTAACTATGGCTACACCTTC
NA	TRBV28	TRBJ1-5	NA	CASSPRRSNQPQHF	TGTGCCAGCAGTCCCCGGAGGAGTAATCAGCCCCAGCATTTT
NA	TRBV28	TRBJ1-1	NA	CASRSAGNTEAFF	TGTGCCAGCAGATCGGCCGGGAACACTGAAGCTTTCTTT
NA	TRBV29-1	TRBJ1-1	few	CSVGRNTEAFF	TGCAGCGTTGGGCGTAACACTGAAGCTTTCTTT
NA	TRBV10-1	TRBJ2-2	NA	CASSGEAGELFF	TGCGCCAGCAGTGGGGAGGCCGGGGAGCTGTTTTTT
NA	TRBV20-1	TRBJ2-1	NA	CSAVRYNEQFF	TGCAGTGCTGTCCGGTACAATGAGCAGTTCTTC
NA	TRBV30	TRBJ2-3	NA	CAWSPEGPDTQYF	TGTGCCTGGAGTCCGGAGGGGCCAGATACGCAGTATTTT
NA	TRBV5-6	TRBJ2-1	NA	CASIPSAGGSYNEQFF	TGTGCCAGCATCCCCTCGGCGGGTGGGTCCTACAATGAGCAGTTCTTC
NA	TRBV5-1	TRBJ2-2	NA	CASSNGPRGDTGELFF	TGCGCCAGCAGCAACGGACCGCGCGGGGACACCGGGGAGCTGTTTTTT
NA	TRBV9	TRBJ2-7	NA	CASSVDSSSYEQYF	TGTGCCAGCAGCGTAGATTCGAGCTCCTACGAGCAGTACTTC
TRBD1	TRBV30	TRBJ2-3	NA	CAWSVSGTGSTDTQYF	TGTGCCTGGAGTGTGAGCGGGACAGGGAGCACAGATACGCAGTATTTT
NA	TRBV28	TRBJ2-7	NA	CASSTYSLGRGEQYF	TGTGCCAGCAGCACTTACAGCCTCGGCAGGGGCGAGCAGTACTTC
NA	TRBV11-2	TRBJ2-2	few	CASSAGPRRTGELFF	TGTGCCAGCAGCGCGGGCCCGCGTCGAACCGGGGAGCTGTTTTTT
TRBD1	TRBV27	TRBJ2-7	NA	CASSFFGRTGATEQYF	TGTGCCAGCAGTTTTTTTGGGCGGACAGGGGCTACCGAGCAGTACTTC
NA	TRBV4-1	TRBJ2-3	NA	CASSRSLTNLDTQYF	TGCGCCAGCAGCCGAAGTTTGACTAACCTCGATACGCAGTATTTT
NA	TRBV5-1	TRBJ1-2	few	CASSIRTGGYGYTF	TGCGCCAGCAGCATTCGGACTGGAGGCTATGGCTACACCTTC
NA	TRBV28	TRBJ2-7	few	CASRLTDSYEQYF	TGTGCCAGCCGGCTGACGGATTCCTACGAGCAGTACTTC
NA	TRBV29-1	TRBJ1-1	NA	CSVVEGRTEAFF	TGCAGCGTTGTAGAGGGTAGGACTGAAGCTTTCTTT
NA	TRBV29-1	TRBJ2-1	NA	CSVQERLWNEQFF	TGCAGCGTCCAAGAGAGATTATGGAATGAGCAGTTCTTC
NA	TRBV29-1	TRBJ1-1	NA	CSVATDIEAFF	TGCAGCGTTGCGACAGACATTGAAGCTTTCTTT
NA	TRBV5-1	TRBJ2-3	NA	CASSSLWRDTDTQYF	TGCGCCAGCAGCTCCTTGTGGCGGGACACAGATACGCAGTATTTT
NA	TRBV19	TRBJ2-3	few	CASSTPPDTQYF	TGTGCCAGTAGTACCCCGCCAGATACGCAGTATTTT
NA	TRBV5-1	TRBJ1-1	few	CASSLTTRTAVNTEAFF	TGCGCCAGCAGCTTGACCACGCGGACGGCTGTGAACACTGAAGCTTTCTTT
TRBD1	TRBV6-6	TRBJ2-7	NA	CASRPGQGFIHEQYF	TGTGCCAGCAGACCGGGACAGGGTTTTATACACGAGCAGTACTTC
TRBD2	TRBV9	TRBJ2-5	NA	CASSVGLADGETQYF	TGTGCCAGCAGCGTAGGGCTAGCGGACGGGGAGACCCAGTACTTC
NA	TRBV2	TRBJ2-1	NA	CASSEFARSSYNEQFF	TGTGCCAGCAGTGAATTCGCAAGGAGCTCCTACAATGAGCAGTTCTTC
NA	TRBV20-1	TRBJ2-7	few	CSASGTYEQYF	TGCAGTGCTAGCGGGACCTACGAGCAGTACTTC
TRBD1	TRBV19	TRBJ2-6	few	CASSLSPGQGAQSGANVLTF	TGTGCCAGTAGTTTATCGCCGGGACAGGGGGCACAAAGTGGGGCCAACGTCCTGACTTTC
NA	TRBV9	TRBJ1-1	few	CASSVVPLAFGGNTEAFF	TGTGCCAGCAGCGTAGTCCCCCTTGCTTTTGGGGGGAACACTGAAGCTTTCTTT
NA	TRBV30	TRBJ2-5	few	CAWSPLRETQYF	TGTGCCTGGAGTCCGCTTAGGGAGACCCAGTACTTC
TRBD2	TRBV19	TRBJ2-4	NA	CASAGLDGRGIQYF	TGTGCCAGCGCAGGGCTTGACGGGAGGGGCATTCAGTACTTC
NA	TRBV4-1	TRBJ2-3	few	CASSQVAADTQYF	TGCGCCAGCAGCCAAGTAGCGGCAGATACGCAGTATTTT
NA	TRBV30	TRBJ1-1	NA	CAWRTFYTEAFF	TGTGCCTGGAGGACATTCTACACTGAAGCTTTCTTT
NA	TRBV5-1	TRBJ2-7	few	CASSLGREYHEQYF	TGCGCCAGCAGCTTGGGCCGGGAGTACCACGAGCAGTACTTC
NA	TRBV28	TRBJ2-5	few	CASSLRETQYF	TGTGCCAGCAGTTTAAGAGAGACCCAGTACTTC
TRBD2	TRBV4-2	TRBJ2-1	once	CASSQVSPATGGGDNEQFF	TGTGCCAGCAGCCAAGTTAGCCCAGCTACGGGGGGAGGGGACAATGAGCAGTTCTTC
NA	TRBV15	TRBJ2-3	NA	CATRSFSTDTQYF	TGTGCCACCAGGAGCTTTAGCACAGATACGCAGTATTTT
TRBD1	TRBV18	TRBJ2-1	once	CASSPGTGDEQFF	TGTGCCAGCTCACCCGGGACAGGGGATGAGCAGTTCTTC